The 24 T cell receptor beta chains below come from one sample, sequenced in a study of T-cell memory formation after mild COVID-19. One entry per CDR3 protein, called by TCRdb with MiXCR from the 5' RACE reads. The sample comprises roughly 190,000 distinct CDR3 sequences, around 20% of which are singletons, and roughly 2.4% rests with the top ten. Material: PBMCs or a T cell subset sorted from them (not recorded which). These TCRs come from an adult woman who had mild COVID-19 (a few samples of this study predate the infection). Cell type and time point are not known.

This clonotype was seen a handful of times. V is TRBV3-1 and J is TRBJ2-7; D remains ambiguous. This CDR3 contains 15 residues. The V end was cut by 0 bases, the J end by 5 bases, with 14 bases between. Germline values: CDR1 LGHDT, CDR2 YNNKEL (reference sequence). The CDR3 spells CASSQDLVDEDEQYF. CDR3 nucleotide sequence: TGTGCCAGCAGCCAAGATCTTGTCGACGAGGACGAGCAGTACTTC.

This clonotype showed up many times. This rearrangement joins TRBV5-1 to TRBJ2-2; the D is unclear. Germline V gene data show CDR1 as SGHRS and CDR2 as YFSETQ. This CDR3 spans 18 amino acids. V lost 0 bases, J lost 6 bases, and 21 bases lay in between. This chain's CDR3 is CASSLGIASSLLPGELFF. The DNA of the CDR3 is TGCGCCAGCAGCTTGGGAATAGCCTCTAGTCTATTACCCGGGGAGCTGTTTTTT. The variable domain in full, with the rest retrieved from reference TRBV5-1 and TRBJ2-2, is KAGVTQTPRYLIKTRGQQVTLSCSPISGHRSVSWYQQTPGQGLQFLFEYFSETQRNKGNFPGRFSGRQFSNSRSEMNVSTLELGDSALYLCASSLGIASSLLPGELFFGEGSRLTVL.

This clonotype has just a few counts. This chain connects TRBV11-2 to TRBJ2-3, with 9 bases that match TRBD2. The V gene's germline CDR1 is SGHAT and CDR2 FQNNGV. The V and J ends lost 3 bases and 1 base, in that order; junction bases with no gene match: 8. This CDR3 spans 17 amino acids. CDR3 nucleotides: TGTGCCAGCAGCTTCGAACGTGGCGGGAGGGGCACAGATACGCAGTATTTT. It encodes CASSFERGGRGTDTQYF.

The chain combines TRBV5-1 with TRBJ2-1; no definite D call. Trimming stripped 1 base from V and 8 bases from J, with 16 bases between. CDR3 length: 15 amino acids. Germline V gene sequence: CDR1 SGHRS, CDR2 YFSETQ. The CDR3 sequence: CASSLQLGNADEQFF. CDR3 in DNA: TGCGCCAGCAGCTTGCAGTTGGGCAACGCGGATGAGCAGTTCTTC.

The rearrangement uses TRBV27 and TRBJ1-2; 9 bases fit TRBD1. The trim removed 6 bases at V and 4 bases at J, leaving 9 bases unmatched. In germline, CDR1 is MNHEY, CDR2 SMNVEV (reference sequence). The length of the CDR3 is 15 residues. CDR3 in amino acids: CASREAGTGSYGYTF. The CDR3 DNA is TGTGCCAGCAGAGAAGCCGGGACAGGGTCCTATGGCTACACCTTC.

This clonotype was observed a handful of times. The chain uses TRBV10-3 and TRBJ1-1; TRBD1 agrees at 7 bases. There are 13 residues in the CDR3. The germline V gene encodes CDR1 ENHRY and CDR2 SYGVKD. With V trimmed by 5 bases and J by 3 bases, 3 bases remained unmatched. CDR3 loop: CAISTGVHTEAFF. The CDR3 nucleotides read TGTGCCATCAGTACAGGGGTCCACACTGAAGCTTTCTTT.

This sequence joins TRBV12-3 or TRBV12-4 and TRBJ2-7; possible D gene TRBD1, 5 bases. The CDR3 has 15 amino acids. DNA for the CDR3: TGTGCCAGCAGTTTCAAGTTCGACAGTCCCTACGATCAGTACGTC. This codes for CASSFKFDSPYDQYV.

CDR3 bases: TGTGCCAGCAGCTTAGATGGGACTAGCTTCAATGAGCAGTTCTTC. It translates to CASSLDGTSFNEQFF. The genes are TRBV7-2 and TRBJ2-1, with TRBD2 matching 9 bases. Germline V gene lookup returns CDR1 SGHTA and CDR2 FQGNSA. Trimming at V came to 1 base and at J to 6 bases, leaving 4 bases not matched to a gene. CDR3 size: 15 residues.

This clonotype was counted between two and nine times. The chain employs TRBV5-1 and TRBJ2-1; weak D call: TRBD1 (5 bases). Germline V gives CDR1 SGHRS, CDR2 YFSETQ. The V end was cut by 2 bases, the J end by 10 bases, with 13 bases between. This CDR3 contains 13 residues. The chain's CDR3 is CASSFSRAGEQFF. The CDR3 coding sequence is TGCGCCAGCAGCTTTAGTCGAGCAGGGGAGCAGTTCTTC. The variable domain in full, completed from reference TRBV5-1 and TRBJ2-1, reads KAGVTQTPRYLIKTRGQQVTLSCSPISGHRSVSWYQQTPGQGLQFLFEYFSETQRNKGNFPGRFSGRQFSNSRSEMNVSTLELGDSALYLCASSFSRAGEQFFGPGTRLTVL.

In this sample, this clonotype turned up a few times. One junction end does not reproduce the germline sequence, and a read error may be involved. The chain has TRBV7-7 and TRBJ1-1; D remains ambiguous. CDR3 length: 13 residues. Germline V CDR1 and CDR2: SSHAT, FNYEAQ (reference sequence). CDR3 nucleotide sequence: TGTGCTAGCAGAGCGAATACGAACACTGAAGCTTTCTTT. Translated: CASRANTNTEAFF.

V gene TRBV7-9 combines with J gene TRBJ1-1; D gene ambiguous. The germline V and J ends were trimmed by 5 bases and 5 bases, with 12 bases remaining between them. The CDR3 is 13 amino acids. The germline gives CDR1 SEHNR, CDR2 FQNEAQ (reference sequence). The CDR3 is CASSPGPKTEAFF. The CDR3 nucleotides read TGTGCCAGCAGCCCAGGACCAAAGACTGAAGCTTTCTTT.

This clonotype has a handful of counts. V is TRBV7-9 and J is TRBJ1-3; no clear D. Germline lookup yields CDR1 SEHNR and CDR2 FQNEAQ (reference sequence). V gave up 5 bases and J gave up 0 bases, with 11 bases separating them. The CDR3 spans 15 residues. CDR3 sequence (DNA): TGTGCCAGCAGCCACCAGCCTCACTCTGGAAACACCATATATTTT. This sequence encodes CASSHQPHSGNTIYF.

This clonotype has just a few counts. The chain recombines TRBV12-5 with TRBJ1-1; 7 positions match TRBD1. The CDR3 sequence is 13 residues long. Germline V gene lookup returns CDR1 LGHNT and CDR2 FRNRAP. V trimming: 1 base; J trimming: 5 bases; junction bases outside the gene matches: 1. CDR3 protein: CASGLARGTEAFF. CDR3 nucleotide sequence: TGTGCTAGTGGTTTGGCCAGGGGGACTGAAGCTTTCTTT.

V is TRBV12-3 or TRBV12-4 and J is TRBJ2-3; TRBD2 aligns across 7 bases. The CDR3 spans 14 residues. V was pared by 6 bases and J by 0 bases, with 3 bases of the junction left unmatched. The CDR3 bases are TGTGCCAGCAGCCGTAGCGGGAGCACAGATACGCAGTATTTT. Its protein is CASSRSGSTDTQYF.

This clonotype showed up just a few times. The gene calls are TRBV5-4 and TRBJ2-7; D perhaps matches TRBD1 (6 bases). Germline V lookup: CDR1 SGHNT, CDR2 YYREEE (reference sequence). There are 17 residues in the CDR3. V was cut by 6 bases and J by 1 base, with 23 bases left in between. The CDR3 sequence is CASTSNGPSTGSYEQYF. The CDR3, as DNA: TGTGCCAGCACCTCGAATGGGCCCTCGACAGGATCCTACGAGCAGTACTTC.

This clonotype was counted between two and nine times. The V gene is TRBV11-1, the J gene TRBJ2-5; D unresolved. Germline loops: CDR1 SGHAT, CDR2 FQDESV (reference sequence). The CDR3 covers 15 residues. Trimming shortened V by 4 bases and J by 3 bases, and 15 bases separated the two germline ends. The CDR3 coding sequence is TGTGCCAGCAGCTCAGGACGGTATCCAGAAGAGACCCAGTACTTC. Protein: CASSSGRYPEETQYF. The whole variable domain, filled in from reference TRBV11-1 and TRBJ2-5, reads EAEVAQSPRYKITEKSQAVAFWCDPISGHATLYWYRQILGQGPELLVQFQDESVVDDSQLPKDRFSAERLKGVDSTLKIQPAELGDSAMYLCASSSGRYPEETQYFGPGTRLLVL.

The chain is built from TRBV5-1 and TRBJ2-3; D possibly corresponds to TRBD2 (7 bases). Germline V lookup: CDR1 SGHRS, CDR2 YFSETQ. The V end was cut by 4 bases, the J end by 4 bases, with 16 bases between. The CDR3 runs 15 residues. The CDR3 DNA follows: TGCGCCAGCAGCGGAGCCGGGGGGCGCGCAGATACGCAGTATTTT. Its translation is CASSGAGGRADTQYF.

The V and J genes are TRBV6-1 and TRBJ2-7, with a possible D match to TRBD1 (5 bases). The CDR3 is 10 amino acids. Trimming left V 6 bases short and J 5 bases short, with 5 bases between. The germline gives CDR1 MNHNS, CDR2 SASEGT. Here the CDR3 reads CASSRDEQYF. The CDR3 DNA sequence: TGTGCCAGCAGCAGGGACGAGCAGTACTTC.

The J gene is TRBJ1-6, the V gene TRBV6-5, with D perhaps TRBD1 (5 bases). CDR3 length: 16 residues. Trimming left V 4 bases short and J 10 bases short, with 20 bases between. Germline V gives CDR1 MNHEY, CDR2 SVGAGI. The CDR3 DNA reads as TGTGCCAGCAGTTTTTTAACGGGCCTGGGGGAATCACCCCTCCACTTT. This translates into CASSFLTGLGESPLHF.

There are a few counts of this clonotype. This rearrangement joins TRBV10-3 to TRBJ1-1; the D is unclear. The length of the CDR3 is 14 residues. Germline CDR1 and CDR2: ENHRY and SYGVKD. V was clipped by 6 bases and J by 1 base, with 12 bases between them. In DNA form, the CDR3 reads TGTGCCATCAGATGGGCCAGTCAGAACACTGAAGCTTTCTTT. Encoded protein: CAIRWASQNTEAFF.

V and J are TRBV29-1 and TRBJ2-2; D is perhaps TRBD1 (6 bases). Germline CDR1 and CDR2: SQVTM and ANQGSEA. This CDR3 comprises 14 residues. Here the CDR3 reads CSYRQGQNTGELFF. The CDR3 DNA reads as TGCAGTTACCGCCAGGGGCAGAACACCGGGGAGCTGTTTTTT.

The chain joins TRBV18 to TRBJ2-7; D possibly corresponds to TRBD1 (6 bases). The CDR3 loop spans 15 amino acids. V was cut by 3 bases and J by 2 bases, with 14 bases left in between. The germline CDR1 and CDR2 sequences are KGHSH and LQKENI. This CDR3 reads CASSPDRRRAYEQYF. CDR3 DNA: TGTGCCAGCTCACCCGACAGGAGAAGGGCCTACGAGCAGTACTTC.

This clonotype was seen only a few times. The chain joins TRBV27 to TRBJ2-3, with D perhaps matching TRBD1 or TRBD2 (5 bases each). V was pared by 5 bases and J by 6 bases, with 9 bases between. CDR1 is MNHEY, CDR2 SMNVEV, per germline (reference sequence). This CDR3 spans 12 amino acids. The CDR3 DNA reads TGTGCCAGCAGTCTCGAGGGGGATACGCAGTATTTT. Its translation is CASSLEGDTQYF.

The chain links TRBV29-1 to TRBJ1-2; 11 nucleotides align to TRBD1. V shed 6 bases, J shed 14 bases, and the junction held 11 bases outside the gene matches. The CDR3 covers 12 residues. The germline gives CDR1 SQVTM, CDR2 ANQGSEA. DNA for the CDR3: TGCAGCGTGGGCCCGGGACAGGGGGATGAAACCTTC. Translated, it gives CSVGPGQGDETF.